Each of the 13 T cell receptor beta chains below was sequenced from the same sample in a study of blood T cell repertoires in COVID-19 (dated by TCRdb to the early 2020s). Receptors were amplified or captured by the immunoSEQ multiplex PCR assay. The clones in this table, taken by TCRdb from immuneACCESS, are in-frame only. Not every clone is retained; where verified, under half of the shortfall comes from an unresolved V gene, and the cause of the rest is unknown. The sample has around 280,000 clones on record, more than 70% of them singletons. The ten largest clones take up about 11% of the sample. Sequenced sample: peripheral blood. The receptors originated from a woman aged 30 to 39 with COVID-19, enrolled during active disease.

This chain links TRBV6-2 or TRBV6-3 with TRBJ1-1; D not resolved. V lost 5 bases and J lost 1, with 23 bases in between. Germline CDR1 reads MNHEY; CDR2 reads SVGEGT. This CDR3 comprises 18 residues. Written as DNA, the CDR3 is TGTGCCAGCAGTCCGCAGAGGGCACGCTTTCGGGAGAACACTGAAGCTTTCTTT. Protein: CASSPQRARFRENTEAFF.

The V gene is TRBV7-9, the J gene TRBJ1-5, with 8 bases matching TRBD1. The V segment lost 3 bases and the J segment 5 bases; nucleotides outside the gene matches: 6. Germline-derived CDR1 and CDR2 are SEHNR and FQNEAQ (reference sequence). This CDR3 has 15 amino acids. The CDR3 DNA reads TGTGCCAGCAGCTTGGGCAGGGGGCTAGATCAGCCCCAGCATTTT. It yields the protein CASSLGRGLDQPQHF.

This chain connects TRBV6-4 to TRBJ2-2, with 7 bases matching TRBD1. The CDR3 sequence is 14 residues long. Germline CDR1 and CDR2: MRHNA and SNTAGT. Trimming took 2 bases from V and 3 from J; bases not matched to a gene: 0. The CDR3 bases are TGTGCCAGCAGTGACGGGACAGACACCGGGGAGCTGTTTTTT. Residues: CASSDGTDTGELFF.

In DNA form, the CDR3 reads TGTGCCAGCTCACCACCTAGCGGGAAAGAGACCCAGTACTTC. Protein sequence: CASSPPSGKETQYF. This sequence joins TRBV18 and TRBJ2-5; 8 bases agree with TRBD2. V dropped 0 bases and J dropped 3; count of bases not matched to a gene: 0. The germline V gene has CDR1 KGHSH and CDR2 LQKENI. The CDR3 loop spans 14 amino acids. Supplemented by reference TRBV18 and TRBJ2-5, the full variable domain reads NAGVMQNPRHLVRRRGQEARLRCSPMKGHSHVYWYRQLPEEGLKFMVYLQKENIIDESGMPKERFSAEFPKEGPSILRIQQVVRGDSAAYFCASSPPSGKETQYFGPGTRLLVL.

This rearrangement joins TRBV5-4 to TRBJ2-3, with D unresolved. From germline, CDR1 is SGHNT and CDR2 YYREEE (reference sequence). Trimming left V 4 bases short and J 1 base short, with 16 bases between. The CDR3 runs 16 residues. The CDR3 coding sequence is TGTGCCAGCAGCCCCGTCGGGTCATTAGGCACAGATACGCAGTATTTT. It specifies CASSPVGSLGTDTQYF.

This chain links TRBV6-2 or TRBV6-3 with TRBJ2-2; 10 positions agree with TRBD2. CDR3 size: 15 residues. Per germline, CDR1 MNHEY and CDR2 SVGEGT. V shed 5 bases, J shed 4 bases, and the junction held 4 bases outside the gene matches. The DNA for the CDR3 is TGTGCCAGCAGTAAACCTAGCGGGAGCACCGGGGAGCTGTTTTTT. Residues: CASSKPSGSTGELFF.

About this clone itself: The junction does not match germline at one end; this may be a read error. The V call is TRBV7-7, the J call TRBJ2-3; 7 bases match TRBD1. Germline CDR1 SSHAT, CDR2 FNYEAQ (reference sequence). This CDR3 contains 15 residues. CDR3 nucleotide sequence: TGTGCTAGCAGCTTGACAGGGCTAAGCACAGATACGCAGTATTTT. This sequence encodes CASSLTGLSTDTQYF.

V and J are TRBV5-1 and TRBJ2-1; 10 nucleotides match TRBD2. There are 16 residues in the CDR3. The germline V gene encodes CDR1 SGHRS and CDR2 YFSETQ. Losses at the gene ends were 3 bases for V and 2 bases for J; bases not matched to a gene: 5. The CDR3 reads CASSSIAGGTYNEQFF. The CDR3 DNA follows: TGCGCCAGCAGCTCTATAGCGGGAGGCACCTACAATGAGCAGTTCTTC.

This rearrangement joins TRBV28 to TRBJ2-7, with no clear D. The CDR3 consists of 17 residues. V was clipped by 5 bases and J by 3 bases, with 23 bases between them. CDR1 MDHEN and CDR2 SYDVKM come from the germline V gene. CDR3 in amino acids: CASSQDTELFVGYEQYF. CDR3 bases: TGTGCCAGCAGTCAAGACACAGAACTCTTTGTAGGCTACGAGCAGTACTTC.

The V and J genes are TRBV11-2 and TRBJ2-7, with TRBD1 identical over 8 bases. The V gene's germline CDR1 is SGHAT and CDR2 FQNNGV. This CDR3 spans 14 amino acids. Trimming removed 2 bases from V and 7 bases from J; junction bases left unmatched: 7. The CDR3 loop is CASSLWDRSREQYF. The CDR3 coding sequence is TGTGCCAGCAGCTTATGGGACAGGTCGAGGGAGCAGTACTTC.

The chain has TRBV3-1 (or the pseudogene TRBV3-2) and TRBJ1-5; 8 bases are shared with TRBD1. CDR1 is LGHDT and CDR2 is YNNKEL in the germline V gene (reference sequence). This CDR3 is built from 18 residues. V trimming: 0 bases; J trimming: 3 bases; junction bases outside the gene matches: 10. CDR3 nucleotides: TGTGCCAGCAGCCAAGATAAAGGACAGGGCCCTCCCAATCAGCCCCAGCATTTT. It specifies CASSQDKGQGPPNQPQHF.

The chain is built from TRBV29-1 and TRBJ2-1; 7 bases match TRBD2. The CDR3 loop spans 14 amino acids. Trimming cost V 6 bases and J 2 bases; bases outside gene matches: 7. CDR1 is SQVTM and CDR2 is ANQGSEA in the germline V gene. The CDR3 DNA sequence: TGCAGCGTCCAGAGGGAGGGGACCTACAATGAGCAGTTCTTC. Translation gives CSVQREGTYNEQFF.

This chain connects TRBV28 to TRBJ1-5; 8 bases align to TRBD1. Per germline, CDR1 MDHEN and CDR2 SYDVKM. The CDR3 has 16 residues. Trimming took 2 bases from V and 2 from J; bases not matched to a gene: 5. The CDR3 nucleotides read TGTGCCAGCAGTTTACACAGGGGGGATGGCAATCAGCCCCAGCATTTT. Protein sequence: CASSLHRGDGNQPQHF.